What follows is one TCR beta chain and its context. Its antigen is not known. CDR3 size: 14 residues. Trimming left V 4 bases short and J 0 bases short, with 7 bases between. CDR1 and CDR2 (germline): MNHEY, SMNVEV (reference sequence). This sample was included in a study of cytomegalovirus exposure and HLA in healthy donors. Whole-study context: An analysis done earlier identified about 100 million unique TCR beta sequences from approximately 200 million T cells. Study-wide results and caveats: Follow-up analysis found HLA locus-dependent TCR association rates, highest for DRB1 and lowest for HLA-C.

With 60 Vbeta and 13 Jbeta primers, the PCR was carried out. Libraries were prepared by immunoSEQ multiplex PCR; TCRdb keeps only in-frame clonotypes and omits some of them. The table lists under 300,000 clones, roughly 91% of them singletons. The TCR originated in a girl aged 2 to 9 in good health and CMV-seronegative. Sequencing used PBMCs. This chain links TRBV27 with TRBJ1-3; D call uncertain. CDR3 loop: CASSSSGSGNTIYF. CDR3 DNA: TGTGCCAGCAGTTCCTCGGGCTCTGGAAACACCATATATTTT.